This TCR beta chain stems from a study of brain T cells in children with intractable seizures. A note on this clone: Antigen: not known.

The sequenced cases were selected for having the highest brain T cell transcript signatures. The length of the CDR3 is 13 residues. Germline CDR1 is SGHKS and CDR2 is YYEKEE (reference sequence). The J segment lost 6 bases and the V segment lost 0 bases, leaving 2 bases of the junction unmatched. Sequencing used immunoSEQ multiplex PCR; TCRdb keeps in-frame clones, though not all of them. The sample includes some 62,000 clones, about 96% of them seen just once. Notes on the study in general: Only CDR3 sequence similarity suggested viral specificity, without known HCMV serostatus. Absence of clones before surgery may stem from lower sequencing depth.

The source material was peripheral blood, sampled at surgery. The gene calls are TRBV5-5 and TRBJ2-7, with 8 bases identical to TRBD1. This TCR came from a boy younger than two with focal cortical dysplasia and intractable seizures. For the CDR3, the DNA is TGTGCCAGCAGCTTGGGGACAGGGCCCGAGCAGTACTTC. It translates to CASSLGTGPEQYF.